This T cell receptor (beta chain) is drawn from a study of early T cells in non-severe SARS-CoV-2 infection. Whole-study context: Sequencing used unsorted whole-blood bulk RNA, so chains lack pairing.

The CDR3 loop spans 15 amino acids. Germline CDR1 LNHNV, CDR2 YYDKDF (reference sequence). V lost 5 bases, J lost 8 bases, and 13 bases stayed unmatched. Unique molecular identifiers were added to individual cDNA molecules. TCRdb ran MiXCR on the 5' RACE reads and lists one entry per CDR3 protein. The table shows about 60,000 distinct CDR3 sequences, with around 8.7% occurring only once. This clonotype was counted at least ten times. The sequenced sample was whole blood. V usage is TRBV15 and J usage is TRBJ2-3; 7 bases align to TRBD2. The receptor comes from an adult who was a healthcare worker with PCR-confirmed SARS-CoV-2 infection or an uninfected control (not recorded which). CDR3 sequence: CATSPRGGSSGTQYF. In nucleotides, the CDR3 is TGTGCCACCAGCCCCCGCGGCGGGAGTTCTGGTACGCAGTATTTT.